The 30 T cell receptor beta chains listed next were all sequenced from one sample in a study of T-cell memory formation after mild COVID-19. TCRdb recomputed calls from the 5' RACE reads with MiXCR, one row per CDR3 protein. The table has 300,000 to 400,000 distinct CDR3 sequences, about an eighth seen once. What was sequenced was PBMCs or a T cell subset sorted from them (not recorded which). These receptors were collected from a man between 18 and 35 years old who had mild COVID-19 (a few samples of this study predate the infection). Cell type and time point are not known.

In its sample, this clonotype was seen many times. The CDR3 sequence: CASSIEDRVNGELFF. The CDR3, as DNA: TGTGCCAGTAGTATAGAGGACAGGGTAAACGGGGAGCTGTTTTTT. V is TRBV19 and J is TRBJ2-2, with 8 nucleotides matching TRBD1. CDR1 is LNHDA and CDR2 is SQIVND in the germline V gene (reference sequence). This CDR3 is 15 amino acids long. V shed 0 bases, J shed 7 bases, and the junction held 4 bases outside the gene matches.

The V gene is TRBV12-3 or TRBV12-4, the J gene TRBJ2-3; 9 bases line up with TRBD2. This CDR3 comprises 17 residues. V lost 5 bases to trimming and J lost 2 bases; unmatched junction nucleotides: 11. CDR3 DNA sequence: TGTGCCAGCAGTAAAGCAGGCGGGGGGGGACTCACAGATACGCAGTATTTT. It is translated as CASSKAGGGGLTDTQYF.

The rearrangement joins TRBV2 to TRBJ1-5; 7 bases map to TRBD1. Germline loops: CDR1 SNHLY, CDR2 FYNNEI. The trim removed 4 bases at V and 2 bases at J, leaving 8 bases unmatched. The CDR3 covers 16 residues. The CDR3 region is CASSATGAGGNQPQHF. As DNA, the CDR3 is TGTGCCAGCAGTGCAACAGGGGCGGGTGGCAATCAGCCCCAGCATTTT.

This clonotype was found many times. The chain employs TRBV5-1 and TRBJ2-1; perhaps TRBD2 as D (7 bases). The CDR3 spans 14 residues. Germline loops: CDR1 SGHRS, CDR2 YFSETQ. The germline V and J ends were trimmed by 4 bases and 5 bases, with 13 bases remaining between them. As DNA, the CDR3 is TGCGCCAGCAGCACAGGGAGGGTCAACAATGAGCAGTTCTTC. Its translation: CASSTGRVNNEQFF.

There are a few counts of this clonotype. The genes are TRBV7-9 and TRBJ2-5; tentative D call: TRBD1 (6 bases). The CDR3 is 18 amino acids. Germline V gives CDR1 SEHNR, CDR2 FQNEAQ (reference sequence). V was shortened by 2 bases and J by 5 bases, with 24 bases between the two germline ends. In DNA, the CDR3 is TGTGCCAGCAGCTTACGGGCCACCGACCTCACAGGGCAGGAGACCCAGTACTTC. Amino acid sequence: CASSLRATDLTGQETQYF.

V and J are TRBV5-1 and TRBJ2-6; D is perhaps TRBD1 (5 bases). The CDR3 has 14 amino acids. Between the trimmed V and J ends, which lost 7 bases and 0 bases, there was a span of 8 bases. The V gene's germline CDR1 is SGHRS and CDR2 YFSETQ. The CDR3 protein is CASDSDSGANVLTF. DNA for the CDR3: TGCGCCAGCGACAGCGACTCTGGGGCCAACGTCCTGACTTTC.

The gene calls are TRBV19 and TRBJ2-5; 15 bases are shared with TRBD2. Trimming took 5 bases from V and 5 from J; bases not matched to a gene: 6. There are 16 residues in the CDR3. Germline loops: CDR1 LNHDA, CDR2 SQIVND (reference sequence). The CDR3 DNA is TGTGCCAGTAGTCGAGGACTAGCGGGGGGGCATGAGACCCAGTACTTC. It yields the protein CASSRGLAGGHETQYF.

In this sample, this clonotype turned up many times. A read error may account for a junction end that differs from germline. The J gene is TRBJ2-2, the V gene TRBV28; 7 bases match TRBD1. Germline V gives CDR1 MDHEN, CDR2 SYDVKM. The CDR3 totals 19 residues. The CDR3 nucleotides read TGTGCCAGCAGCCCAAACCGCCCTTCGGCAGGGGGTAACATCGGGGAGCTGTTTTTT. This encodes CASSPNRPSAGGNIGELFF. Drawing the rest from reference TRBV28 and TRBJ2-2, the complete variable domain is DVKVTQSSRYLVKRTGEKVFLECVQDMDHENMFWYRQDPGLGLRLIYFSYDVKMKEKGDIPEGYSVSREKKERFSLILESASTNQTSMYLCASSPNRPSAGGNIGELFFGEGSRLTVL.

A few counts support this clonotype. The J gene is TRBJ2-2, the V gene TRBV9, with 8 bases lining up with TRBD2. J was trimmed by 2 bases and V by 3 bases; bases with no gene match: 3. CDR1 is SGDLS, CDR2 YYNGEE, per germline. This CDR3 is 15 amino acids long. The CDR3 protein is CASSASGRNTGELFF. The CDR3 nucleotides read TGTGCCAGCAGCGCAAGCGGGAGAAACACCGGGGAGCTGTTTTTT. Together with reference TRBV9 and TRBJ2-2, the CDR3 gives the full variable domain: DSGVTQTPKHLITATGQRVTLRCSPRSGDLSVYWYQQSLDQGLQFLIQYYNGEERAKGNILERFSAQQFPDLHSELNLSSLELGDSALYFCASSASGRNTGELFFGEGSRLTVL.

This clonotype has more than one count but fewer than ten. The genes are TRBV21-1 and TRBJ2-4; the table names TRBD2, a call not compared with the DNA. TRBV21-1 is classified as a pseudogene. The CDR3 consists of 14 residues. The CDR3 DNA follows: TGTGCCAGCACCCAGCGGCAGGGGGGAAACATTCAGTACTTC. This gives the protein CASTQRQGGNIQYF.

The genes are TRBV6-5 and TRBJ1-1, with D unresolved. Per the germline V gene, CDR1 is MNHEY and CDR2 is SVGAGI. Trimming took 0 bases from V and 0 from J, leaving 8 bases between them. CDR3 length: 15 residues. This chain's CDR3 is CASSYSGTMNTEAFF. For the CDR3, the DNA is TGTGCCAGCAGTTACTCGGGTACCATGAACACTGAAGCTTTCTTT.

This clonotype was counted only a few times. The genes are TRBV5-6 and TRBJ1-3; D unclear. The germline gives CDR1 SGHDT, CDR2 YYEEEE. The CDR3 totals 14 residues. Trimming removed 1 base from V and 0 bases from J, with 5 bases in between. The DNA of the CDR3 is TGTGCCAGCAGCTTGTCGCTCTCTGGAAACACCATATATTTT. Translation gives CASSLSLSGNTIYF.

This clonotype has only a few counts. J is TRBJ2-1 and V is TRBV11-2, with 9 bases lining up with TRBD1. The CDR3 extends over 13 amino acids. Trimming cost V 5 bases and J 6 bases; bases outside gene matches: 2. CDR1 and CDR2 from the germline V gene are SGHAT and FQNNGV. In nucleotides, the CDR3 is TGTGCCAGCAGCCCGACAGGGGGCAATGAGCAGTTCTTC. This encodes CASSPTGGNEQFF.

This clonotype occurred a few times. V usage is TRBV12-3 or TRBV12-4 and J usage is TRBJ2-2; unclear D gene. The CDR3 has 13 amino acids. The V gene lost 5 bases and the J gene lost 4 bases, with 8 bases spanning the gap. The CDR3 DNA follows: TGTGCCAGCAGTGCCGAGGTCACCGGGGAGCTGTTTTTT. Translated: CASSAEVTGELFF.

This clonotype was picked up a small number of times. In DNA form, the CDR3 reads TGTGCCAGCAGCTTAGTGGCCGGACTGCCCGGGGAGCTGTTTTTT. Translated: CASSLVAGLPGELFF. V and J are TRBV7-2 and TRBJ2-2; D might be TRBD2 (5 bases). The CDR3 length is 15 residues. CDR1 SGHTA and CDR2 FQGNSA come from the germline V gene. The germline V and J ends were trimmed by 1 base and 6 bases, with 12 bases remaining between them.

The chain combines TRBV9 with TRBJ2-3, with a possible D match to TRBD1 (6 bases). Deletions cut 3 bases from V and 0 bases from J, with 11 bases between. The germline V gene encodes CDR1 SGDLS and CDR2 YYNGEE. CDR3 length equals 15 residues. CDR3 residues: CASSERQVSTDTQYF. In DNA form, the CDR3 reads TGTGCCAGCAGCGAACGACAGGTTAGCACAGATACGCAGTATTTT.

The chain carries TRBV7-9 and TRBJ2-1; D is perhaps TRBD1 or TRBD2 (6 bases each). Germline loops: CDR1 SEHNR, CDR2 FQNEAQ (reference sequence). The V end was cut by 3 bases, the J end by 6 bases, with 18 bases between. The CDR3 has 16 residues. CDR3 nucleotides: TGTGCCAGCAGCTTCCCCGGGGGCCCCTTTTTCAATGAGCAGTTCTTC. Amino acids: CASSFPGGPFFNEQFF.

In this sample, this clonotype turned up a few times. The chain recombines TRBV7-3 with TRBJ2-3; D gene unclear. V dropped 5 bases and J dropped 14 bases, with 5 bases sitting between them. This CDR3 is built from 8 residues. Germline CDR1 is SGHTA and CDR2 is FQGTGA. The CDR3 coding sequence is TGTGCCAGCAGCCGTACGTATTTT. Amino acid sequence: CASSRTYF.

V is TRBV7-2 and J is TRBJ1-1, with 7 bases matching TRBD1. V was pared by 6 bases and J by 4 bases, with 11 bases of the junction left unmatched. The CDR3 consists of 15 residues. Germline CDR1 is SGHTA and CDR2 is FQGNSA. The CDR3 reads CASSPDRDGGTEAFF. The CDR3 DNA follows: TGTGCCAGCAGTCCCGACAGGGATGGCGGCACTGAAGCTTTCTTT.

This clonotype turned up a few times. This chain joins TRBV5-1 and TRBJ1-2, with 7 bases matching TRBD1. Looked up from germline, CDR1 is SGHRS and CDR2 is YFSETQ. This CDR3 has 15 residues. J gave up 4 bases and V 1 base, and 7 bases lay outside the gene matches. The CDR3 bases are TGCGCCAGCAGCTTGACCGGGACAGACTTCTATGGCTACACCTTC. Its translation: CASSLTGTDFYGYTF.

This clonotype came up a few times. This sequence joins TRBV19 and TRBJ1-6; 9 nucleotides agree with TRBD1. CDR3 length: 15 residues. V lost 3 bases and J lost 13; bases outside the gene matches: 10. Germline-derived CDR1 and CDR2 are LNHDA and SQIVND (reference sequence). Here the CDR3 DNA reads TGTGCCAGTAGTATTTCCGGGACAGGGCTGACTCCCCTCCACTTT. It specifies CASSISGTGLTPLHF.

V is TRBV7-9 and J is TRBJ1-4; 10 bases are a match to TRBD1. The germline V gene has CDR1 SEHNR and CDR2 FQNEAQ (reference sequence). J lost 7 bases, V lost 5 bases, and 4 bases had no gene match. The CDR3 covers 14 residues. This CDR3 is CASSHGTGVEKLFF. In DNA form, the CDR3 reads TGTGCCAGCAGCCACGGGACAGGGGTTGAAAAACTGTTTTTT.

This rearrangement joins TRBV2 to TRBJ1-5, with 7 bases aligning to TRBD1. V dropped 4 bases and J dropped 7; count of bases not matched to a gene: 7. Germline CDR1 SNHLY, CDR2 FYNNEI. The CDR3 runs 14 residues. The CDR3 DNA reads TGTGCCAGCAGTGGCTCACAGGGGAACCAGCCCCAGCATTTT. Encoded protein: CASSGSQGNQPQHF.

This clonotype came up a few times. The rearrangement joins TRBV18 to TRBJ1-1; 8 bases are a match to TRBD1. Germline assignment: CDR1 KGHSH and CDR2 LQKENI. Trimming removed 5 bases from V and 1 base from J; junction bases left unmatched: 6. The CDR3 is made up of 15 amino acids. The CDR3 loop reads CASSTRTGSNTEAFF. The CDR3 coding sequence is TGTGCCAGCTCAACCCGGACAGGGTCGAACACTGAAGCTTTCTTT.

The sample holds a few counts of this clonotype. V gene TRBV7-3 combines with J gene TRBJ2-5; 8 bases are a match to TRBD2. V was pared by 5 bases and J by 1 base, with 6 bases of the junction left unmatched. Germline CDR1 is SGHTA and CDR2 is FQGTGA. The CDR3 is 15 residues long. CDR3 sequence: CASSPSGGLQETQYF. Here the CDR3 DNA reads TGTGCCAGCAGCCCGAGCGGGGGCCTCCAAGAGACCCAGTACTTC.

The chain employs TRBV7-9 and TRBJ1-1; unclear D gene. Trimming took off 2 bases at V and 5 bases at J, with 6 bases between the two ends. This CDR3 contains 12 residues. Germline V CDR1 and CDR2: SEHNR, FQNEAQ (reference sequence). The CDR3 protein is CASSLWVTEAFF. CDR3 nucleotide sequence: TGTGCCAGCAGCTTATGGGTAACTGAAGCTTTCTTT.

This clonotype was detected only a few times. The chain carries TRBV5-1 and TRBJ1-5; possibly TRBD1 for D (5 bases). CDR3 length equals 15 residues. CDR1 is SGHRS, CDR2 YFSETQ, per germline. V gave up 0 bases and J gave up 7 bases, with 14 bases separating them. The CDR3 DNA sequence: TGCGCCAGCAGCTTGGCGGCCGACCCAGGGCAGCCCCAGCATTTT. This codes for CASSLAADPGQPQHF. Combining the CDR3 with reference TRBV5-1 and TRBJ1-5 gives the whole variable domain KAGVTQTPRYLIKTRGQQVTLSCSPISGHRSVSWYQQTPGQGLQFLFEYFSETQRNKGNFPGRFSGRQFSNSRSEMNVSTLELGDSALYLCASSLAADPGQPQHFGDGTRLSIL.

Only a few counts were recorded for this clonotype. The chain combines TRBV29-1 with TRBJ1-2; 11 bases map to TRBD1. CDR3 length: 14 residues. CDR1 SQVTM and CDR2 ANQGSEA come from the germline V gene. V shed 6 bases, J shed 3 bases, and the junction held 6 bases outside the gene matches. The CDR3 protein is CSVDRTGGYYGYTF. In DNA, the CDR3 is TGCAGCGTGGATAGGACAGGGGGCTACTATGGCTACACCTTC.

This rearrangement joins TRBV3-1 to TRBJ2-2, with 9 bases aligning to TRBD1. Per germline, CDR1 LGHDT and CDR2 YNNKEL (reference sequence). The CDR3 runs 14 residues. V was pared by 4 bases and J by 6 bases, with 3 bases of the junction left unmatched. CDR3 amino acids: CASSPRQGAGELFF. The CDR3 DNA is TGTGCCAGCAGCCCCAGACAGGGGGCCGGGGAGCTGTTTTTT.

This chain links TRBV13 with TRBJ1-6; no firm D call. The CDR3 is 16 residues long. Between the trimmed V and J ends, which lost 1 base and 8 bases, there was a span of 15 bases. Germline V gives CDR1 PRHDT, CDR2 FYEKMQ (reference sequence). The CDR3 DNA reads TGTGCCAGCAGCTTAGCGCCGGGCATGGTGGATTCACCCCTCCACTTT. It is translated as CASSLAPGMVDSPLHF. Drawing the rest from reference TRBV13 and TRBJ1-6, the complete variable domain is AAGVIQSPRHLIKEKRETATLKCYPIPRHDTVYWYQQGPGQDPQFLISFYEKMQSDKGSIPDRFSAQQFSDYHSELNMSSLELGDSALYFCASSLAPGMVDSPLHFGNGTRLTVT.